The 15 T cell receptor beta chains below were found in one sample sequenced in a study of OX40 agonist ivuxolimab in advanced cancers. Sequencing used immunoSEQ multiplex PCR; TCRdb keeps in-frame clones, though not all of them. The sample has about 83,000 clones, approximately 85% seen once. Sample: CD4+ or CD8+ T cells sorted from blood, taken in a trial of the OX40 agonist ivuxolimab. The receptors shown here come from an adult with an advanced solid tumor such as melanoma, head and neck, liver or kidney cancer.

The J gene is TRBJ1-6, the V gene TRBV19; D not resolved. CDR3 length: 14 amino acids. Germline-derived CDR1 and CDR2 are LNHDA and SQIVND (reference sequence). V lost 8 bases, J lost 4 bases, and 12 bases lay in between. CDR3 coding DNA: TGTGCCAGTGGCCGGACGGAGTATAATTCACCCCTCCACTTT. It codes for CASGRTEYNSPLHF.

The chain recombines TRBV18 with TRBJ2-2; a weak D match, TRBD2 (6 bases). V was trimmed by 3 bases and J by 1 base, leaving 6 bases between them. The CDR3 loop spans 14 amino acids. The germline CDR1 and CDR2 sequences are KGHSH and LQKENI. The CDR3 DNA reads TGTGCCAGCTCACCGACTAGGAACACCGGGGAGCTGTTTTTT. Its translation: CASSPTRNTGELFF.

CDR3 in amino acids: CASSAGAGGTGTDTQYF. CDR3 nucleotides: TGTGCCAGCAGCGCTGGAGCAGGGGGGACGGGCACAGATACGCAGTATTTT. V usage is TRBV7-9 and J usage is TRBJ2-3; D is possibly TRBD1 (7 bases). The V and J ends lost 5 bases and 1 base respectively, with 19 bases between them. The CDR3 length is 17 residues. Germline assignment: CDR1 SEHNR and CDR2 FQNEAQ (reference sequence). Drawing the rest from reference TRBV7-9 and TRBJ2-3, the complete variable domain is DTGVSQNPRHKITKRGQNVTFRCDPISEHNRLYWYRQTLGQGPEFLTYFQNEAQLEKSRLLSDRFSAERPKGSFSTLEIQRTEQGDSAMYLCASSAGAGGTGTDTQYFGPGTRLTVL.

The rearrangement joins TRBV6-1 to TRBJ1-3; D not resolved. This CDR3 has 17 residues. The V gene lost 0 bases and the J gene lost 0 bases, with 12 bases spanning the gap. Per the germline V gene, CDR1 is MNHNS and CDR2 is SASEGT. This CDR3 reads CASSEAPDGSSGNTIYF. CDR3 bases: TGTGCCAGCAGTGAAGCGCCCGACGGGAGCTCTGGAAACACCATATATTTT.

The chain combines TRBV7-3 with TRBJ2-3; D gene unclear. V was trimmed by 2 bases and J by 5 bases, leaving 11 bases between them. Germline V gives CDR1 SGHTA, CDR2 FQGTGA. The CDR3 totals 14 residues. The chain's CDR3 is CASSLPGDVDTQYF. CDR3 bases: TGTGCCAGCAGCTTACCGGGCGACGTAGATACGCAGTATTTT.

The V gene is TRBV7-9, the J gene TRBJ1-1; no clear D gene. The CDR3 is 15 amino acids. Germline CDR1 and CDR2: SEHNR and FQNEAQ (reference sequence). V lost 0 bases and J 8 bases, leaving 16 bases between the germline ends. CDR3 bases: TGTGCCAGCAGCTTAGCGAATGCGGGTCGTGGGGAAGCTTTCTTT. Amino acid sequence: CASSLANAGRGEAFF.

This clone has a handful of counts. The chain joins TRBV6-5 to TRBJ1-3, with D tentatively TRBD1 (6 bases). Trimming pared 4 bases from V and 8 bases from J, leaving 21 bases between. The germline gives CDR1 MNHEY, CDR2 SVGAGI. The length of the CDR3 is 16 residues. The CDR3 nucleotides are TGTGCCAGCAGTTCCCCGGTCCGGGGGCGAAAAGACACCATATATTTT. It is translated as CASSSPVRGRKDTIYF.

This chain links TRBV2 with TRBJ1-1, with 9 bases fitting TRBD1. V gave up 6 bases and J gave up 4 bases; unmatched junction bases: 9. The CDR3 contains 15 residues. Germline CDR1 SNHLY, CDR2 FYNNEI. The CDR3 spells CASRETGGFSTEAFF. The CDR3 DNA is TGTGCCAGCAGGGAGACAGGGGGGTTTAGCACTGAAGCTTTCTTT.

This chain connects TRBV7-2 to TRBJ1-4; D possibly corresponds to TRBD1 (5 bases). The V and J ends lost 5 bases and 2 bases respectively, with 21 bases between them. The CDR3 consists of 18 residues. CDR1 SGHTA and CDR2 FQGNSA come from the germline V gene. CDR3 in DNA: TGTGCCAGCAGCGCCCCACTGGGGCGCGAATCCACTAATGAAAAACTGTTTTTT. Residues: CASSAPLGRESTNEKLFF.

The rearrangement uses TRBV7-8 and TRBJ1-2; D gene uncertain. The CDR3 contains 14 residues. V was clipped by 1 base and J by 5 bases, with 11 bases between them. Germline CDR1 is SGHVS and CDR2 is FQNEAQ. For the CDR3, the DNA is TGTGCCAGCAGCTTAGACGTAGGCCCTTATGGCTACACCTTC. Amino acids: CASSLDVGPYGYTF.

The chain carries TRBV4-3 and TRBJ2-1; no clear D. The V and J ends lost 0 bases and 10 bases respectively, with 7 bases between them. This CDR3 region has 12 residues. In germline, CDR1 is LGHNA, CDR2 YSLEER. The DNA of the CDR3 is TGCGCCAGCAGCCAAGATAGGCGGGAGCAGTTCTTC. It codes for CASSQDRREQFF.

V gene TRBV6-5 combines with J gene TRBJ1-3; the D gene is possibly TRBD1 (6 bases). Germline CDR1 is MNHEY and CDR2 is SVGAGI. The CDR3 totals 14 residues. Trimming cost V 9 bases and J 2 bases, with 14 bases left between them. The CDR3 region has the DNA TGTGCCAGTTACCGGGGGGCTACTGGAAACACCATATATTTT. It specifies CASYRGATGNTIYF.

This chain uses TRBV7-9 with TRBJ2-7; TRBD1 matches 7 bases. The CDR3 sequence is 14 residues long. Germline V CDR1 and CDR2: SEHNR, FQNEAQ (reference sequence). The V and J ends lost 5 bases and 3 bases, in that order; junction bases with no gene match: 7. The CDR3 sequence is CASSPRDSYYEQYF. CDR3 coding DNA: TGTGCCAGCAGCCCCCGGGACAGCTACTACGAGCAGTACTTC.

The genes are TRBV6-6 and TRBJ1-5; 7 bases line up with TRBD1. The germline V gene encodes CDR1 MNHNY and CDR2 SVGAGI (reference sequence). This CDR3 spans 14 amino acids. Trimming at V came to 4 bases and at J to 3 bases, leaving 3 bases not matched to a gene. The CDR3 protein is CASSLQGNNQPQHF. In DNA, the CDR3 is TGTGCCAGCAGTTTACAGGGGAACAATCAGCCCCAGCATTTT.

V usage is TRBV6-5 and J usage is TRBJ2-6; no clear D gene. Germline lookup yields CDR1 MNHEY and CDR2 SVGAGI. Trimming left V 7 bases short and J 0 bases short, with 10 bases between. The CDR3 is 15 amino acids. The DNA of the CDR3 is TGTGCCAGCACCAGAGACCGCTCTGGGGCCAACGTCCTGACTTTC. It yields the protein CASTRDRSGANVLTF.